The T cell receptor beta chain described here comes from a study of blood T cell repertoires in COVID-19. For the study at large: COVID-19 samples from acute and convalescent phases originated in the United States, Italy and Spain. T cells, B-cell-depleted T cells, or PBMCs provided the cDNA or gDNA that served as material.

Cohort allocation depended upon clinical history that participants reported. This CDR3 comprises 14 residues. The germline V and J ends were trimmed by 4 bases and 8 bases, with 18 bases remaining between them. Per germline, CDR1 SGHRS and CDR2 YFSETQ. Profiling relied on immunoSEQ multiplex PCR, and the TCRdb table lists in-frame clones only, not all of them. The data show roughly 360,000 clones, with roughly 90% seen just once and approximately 0.96% held by the top ten. The clonotype was recovered from a woman aged 30 to 39 with acute COVID-19. Sequenced material: PBMCs or T cells enriched from blood (not recorded which). This chain joins TRBV5-1 and TRBJ1-2; maybe TRBD1 (5 bases). CDR3 sequence: CASSPGWAAGGYTF. Here the CDR3 DNA reads TGCGCCAGCAGCCCAGGGTGGGCGGCAGGGGGCTACACCTTC.